These 20 T cell receptor beta chains originate from one sample sequenced in a study of vaccination and CD4 T cells after COVID-19. The study sequenced cultured CD4+ T cell DNA using the Oncomine TCR Beta short-read assay. TCRdb recomputed calls from the PCR reads with MiXCR, one row per CDR3 protein. Of fewer than 20,000 distinct CDR3 sequences listed, approximately 28% are singletons. Treatment defined: roughly 10-day PBMC culture with coronavirus spike peptide pools or control peptides (ViraFEST assay). These receptors have no identified antigens. Source material: cultured CD4+ T cells from blood. These receptors all stem from a human donor with COVID-19.

This clonotype was seen only once. The chain links TRBV6-1 to TRBJ2-3; D remains unclear. Germline lookup yields CDR1 MNHNS and CDR2 SASEGT. The length of the CDR3 is 15 residues. V lost 9 bases, J lost 1 base, and 17 bases lay in between. DNA for the CDR3: TGTGCCAGTTGGGGAAGGGTACCTCGCACAGATACGCAGTATTTT. This encodes CASWGRVPRTDTQYF.

The V and J genes are TRBV11-3 and TRBJ2-5, with 12 bases lining up with TRBD2. The CDR3 sequence is 16 residues long. Germline V CDR1 and CDR2: SGHNT, YENEEA. The J segment lost 7 bases and the V segment lost 5 bases, leaving 11 bases of the junction unmatched. The CDR3 reads CASSQGLAGGHGTQYF. As DNA, the CDR3 is TGTGCCAGCAGCCAAGGTCTAGCGGGGGGGCATGGGACCCAGTACTTC.

This clonotype was seen only a few times. The chain joins TRBV5-1 to TRBJ1-5, with D uncertain. Trimming pared 4 bases from V and 2 bases from J, leaving 10 bases between. Germline CDR1 is SGHRS and CDR2 is YFSETQ. The CDR3 is 14 residues long. This CDR3 is CASSPTTGNQPQHF. The CDR3 DNA reads TGCGCCAGCAGCCCCACCACGGGCAATCAGCCCCAGCATTTT.

The genes are TRBV19 and TRBJ2-3; 11 bases agree with TRBD2. Per germline, CDR1 LNHDA and CDR2 SQIVND (reference sequence). The CDR3 spans 16 residues. Germline trimming cut 1 base from V and 6 bases from J; bases unmatched to any gene: 6. The CDR3 nucleotides read TGTGCCAGTAGTATAGTTTCGGGACTAGCGGCGGATACGCAGTATTTT. This translates into CASSIVSGLAADTQYF. Supplemented by reference TRBV19 and TRBJ2-3, the full variable domain reads DGGITQSPKYLFRKEGQNVTLSCEQNLNHDAMYWYRQDPGQGLRLIYYSQIVNDFQKGDIAEGYSVSREKKESFPLTVTSAQKNPTAFYLCASSIVSGLAADTQYFGPGTRLTVL.

A few counts support this clonotype. The V gene is TRBV11-2, the J gene TRBJ2-3; a weak D match, TRBD1 (5 bases). Trimming took 7 bases from V and 2 from J, leaving 13 bases between them. Per germline, CDR1 SGHAT and CDR2 FQNNGV. This CDR3 has 14 residues. The DNA for the CDR3 is TGTGCCAGCACCCAGACAGACCCCACAGATACGCAGTATTTT. This encodes CASTQTDPTDTQYF.

V is TRBV6-1 and J is TRBJ1-3; no reliable D call. The ends were cut back, 2 bases at V and 4 bases at J, with 12 bases in the middle. The CDR3 has 15 amino acids. Germline V gene data show CDR1 as MNHNS and CDR2 as SASEGT. The CDR3 bases are TGTGCCAGCAGTGAATTATGGGGTTCAGGAAACACCATATATTTT. Its protein is CASSELWGSGNTIYF.

The chain uses TRBV2 and TRBJ1-5; D possibly corresponds to TRBD1 (5 bases). Trimming stripped 2 bases from V and 2 bases from J, with 13 bases between. Germline V lookup: CDR1 SNHLY, CDR2 FYNNEI. The CDR3 consists of 16 residues. CDR3: CASSESGRAGNQPQHF. CDR3 DNA sequence: TGTGCCAGCAGTGAATCGGGCAGGGCTGGCAATCAGCCCCAGCATTTT.

The rearrangement uses TRBV19 and TRBJ2-7, with 7 bases matching TRBD1. The ends lost 4 bases at V and 3 bases at J; junction bases unmatched: 3. Germline CDR1 and CDR2: LNHDA and SQIVND (reference sequence). This CDR3 has 13 amino acids. The CDR3 reads CASSTQGVYEQYF. The CDR3 DNA reads TGTGCCAGTAGTACTCAGGGGGTCTACGAGCAGTACTTC.

For this clonotype: At one of its ends the junction is not consistent with the germline gene, which may arise from a read error. This chain uses TRBV4-1 with TRBJ2-2; D remains unclear. The CDR3 is 13 amino acids. Germline values: CDR1 MGHRA, CDR2 YSYEKL. The CDR3 DNA follows: TGCACCAGCAGCCAAGACCGGACCGGGGAGCTGTTTTTT. This translates into CTSSQDRTGELFF.

This rearrangement joins TRBV20-1 to TRBJ1-1, with D hard to call. CDR1 and CDR2 (germline): DFQATT, SNEGSKA (reference sequence). The CDR3 contains 11 residues. V was cut by 4 bases and J by 4 bases, with 7 bases left in between. The CDR3: CSAIPGTEAFF. CDR3 DNA sequence: TGCAGTGCTATCCCGGGCACTGAAGCTTTCTTT.

This clonotype was detected a few times. V and J are TRBV6-1 and TRBJ2-5; TRBD1 agrees at 8 bases. The CDR3 consists of 15 residues. The germline gives CDR1 MNHNS, CDR2 SASEGT. The junction had 8 bases not matched to a gene; V was cut back by 6 bases and J by 2 bases. CDR3 sequence: CASRRQGAYQETQYF. Here the CDR3 DNA reads TGTGCCAGCAGGAGGCAGGGGGCTTATCAAGAGACCCAGTACTTC.

In its sample, this clonotype was seen a few times. This chain links TRBV2 with TRBJ2-7; weak D call: TRBD2 (5 bases). This CDR3 contains 15 residues. Germline CDR1 SNHLY, CDR2 FYNNEI. V was cut by 3 bases and J by 3 bases, with 15 bases left in between. The CDR3 loop reads CASSEAAAAGYEQYF. In DNA form, the CDR3 reads TGTGCCAGCAGTGAGGCGGCAGCCGCGGGCTACGAGCAGTACTTC.

The gene calls are TRBV12-3 or TRBV12-4 and TRBJ2-5; 7 bases match TRBD2. The CDR3 is made up of 14 amino acids. The V and J ends lost 2 bases and 4 bases, in that order; junction bases with no gene match: 4. As DNA, the CDR3 is TGTGCCAGCAGTTTAATGAGCGGGGCAGAGACCCAGTACTTC. It translates to CASSLMSGAETQYF.

V usage is TRBV6-9 and J usage is TRBJ2-5, with D possibly being TRBD2 (7 bases). Trimming removed 8 bases at V and 4 bases at J, with 17 bases between. Germline assignment: CDR1 MNHGY and CDR2 SVAAGI. The CDR3 loop spans 14 amino acids. CDR3 in amino acids: CASGGATVGETQYF. The CDR3 coding sequence is TGTGCCAGCGGGGGGGCGACGGTAGGAGAGACCCAGTACTTC.

The CDR3 DNA reads TGCAGTGCTAGTCAGGGGATGACTAATGAAAAACTGTTTTTT. Its protein product is CSASQGMTNEKLFF. The V call is TRBV20-1, the J call TRBJ1-4, with D possibly matching TRBD1 (6 bases). The CDR3 sequence is 14 residues long. Trimming shortened V by 3 bases and J by 2 bases, and 10 bases separated the two germline ends. Germline V CDR1 and CDR2: DFQATT, SNEGSKA (reference sequence).

This clonotype was counted only a few times. This sequence joins TRBV24-1 and TRBJ2-5, with TRBD1 identical over 7 bases. V was clipped by 3 bases and J by 4 bases; unmatched bases: 7. The CDR3 is 15 residues long. Per the germline V gene, CDR1 is KGHDR and CDR2 is SFDVKD. The CDR3 bases are TGTGCCACCAGTGATCCCCGACAGGGTGGAGAGACCCAGTACTTC. Protein product: CATSDPRQGGETQYF.

The chain recombines TRBV4-2 with TRBJ2-7; tentative D call: TRBD2 (6 bases). Germline-derived CDR1 and CDR2 are LGHNA and YNFKEQ. The V end lost 4 bases, the J end lost 6 bases, and 19 bases lay between the germline ends. The CDR3 is 15 amino acids. CDR3 loop: CASSPTVSGVGEQYF. The CDR3 coding sequence is TGTGCCAGCAGCCCCACCGTGTCGGGGGTGGGCGAGCAGTACTTC.

In its sample, this clonotype was seen a few times. V is TRBV21-1 and J is TRBJ2-7; the table's D call, TRBD2, was not checked against the DNA. TRBV21-1 is recorded as a pseudogene. CDR3 length: 18 residues. This CDR3 is CASSKGRRVRHLLYEQYF. The CDR3 DNA reads as TGTGCCAGCAGCAAAGGCCGGCGGGTACGTCACCTCCTCTACGAGCAGTACTTC.

Only a few counts were recorded for this clonotype. This rearrangement joins TRBV27 to TRBJ2-7, with D maybe TRBD1 (6 bases). CDR3 size: 15 residues. Per the germline V gene, CDR1 is MNHEY and CDR2 is SMNVEV (reference sequence). V was clipped by 4 bases and J by 0 bases, with 13 bases between them. CDR3 sequence reads: CASSSPQGGSYEQYF. The CDR3 coding sequence is TGTGCCAGCAGTTCCCCACAGGGCGGCTCCTACGAGCAGTACTTC.

This rearrangement joins TRBV4-2 to TRBJ2-7; a possible D gene is TRBD1 (7 bases). Germline CDR1 LGHNA, CDR2 YNFKEQ. V lost 4 bases, J lost 2 bases, and 15 bases lay in between. This CDR3 has 15 amino acids. Here the CDR3 DNA reads TGTGCCAGCAGCCCTACGACAGGGAGGACCTACGAGCAGTACTTC. Translating gives CASSPTTGRTYEQYF.